Presented here are 9 T cell receptor beta chains from one specimen sequenced in a study of blood T cells in healthy people across ages. With a J-beta primer mix and a sample-barcoded 5' primer, a second PCR ran about 6 to 11 cycles. TCRdb recomputed calls from the 5' RACE reads with MiXCR, one row per CDR3 protein. The sample consists of 650,000 to 1,000,000 distinct CDR3 sequences, roughly 35% of them appearing once. The sample comprised blood. The receptor set was obtained from a man younger than 35 in good health.

A remark on this clonotype: This clone may be a read error of a much larger clone one base away. V is TRBV15 and J is TRBJ2-5; 8 positions match TRBD1. The CDR3 is 14 residues long. Trimming took 4 bases from V and 11 from J; bases not matched to a gene: 12. Germline V CDR1 and CDR2: LNHNV, YYDKDF (reference sequence). The CDR3 loop reads CATSKPGQGGEQYF. CDR3 nucleotides: TGTGCCACCAGCAAACCCGGACAGGGTGGGGAGCAGTACTTC.

The chain employs TRBV14 and TRBJ2-3; D uncertain. Between the trimmed V and J ends, which lost 3 bases and 9 bases, there was a span of 10 bases. The length of the CDR3 is 12 residues. Per germline, CDR1 SGHDN and CDR2 FVKESK. CDR3 in amino acids: CASSQGPGTQYF. CDR3 coding DNA: TGTGCCAGCAGCCAGGGCCCTGGGACGCAGTATTTT.

V is TRBV5-6 and J is TRBJ1-2; 9 bases are a match to TRBD1. Trimming at V came to 6 bases and at J to 4 bases, leaving 13 bases not matched to a gene. From germline, CDR1 is SGHDT and CDR2 YYEEEE. This CDR3 spans 16 amino acids. CDR3: CASKSLGTGKSYGYTF. CDR3 in DNA: TGTGCCAGCAAATCACTTGGGACAGGGAAAAGCTATGGCTACACCTTC.

V gene TRBV6-6 combines with J gene TRBJ1-1; a weak D match, TRBD1 (5 bases). The ends were cut back, 0 bases at V and 4 bases at J, with 12 bases in the middle. CDR3 length: 15 amino acids. Germline values: CDR1 MNHNY, CDR2 SVGAGI (reference sequence). The chain's CDR3 is CASSYSDGGATEAFF. The CDR3 DNA sequence: TGTGCCAGCAGTTACTCGGACGGTGGGGCCACTGAAGCTTTCTTT.

The table lists this clonotype with a few counts. The chain is built from TRBV12-3 or TRBV12-4 and TRBJ1-1, with 8 bases matching TRBD1. J lost 10 bases, V lost 5 bases, and 9 bases had no gene match. This CDR3 comprises 13 residues. As DNA, the CDR3 is TGTGCCAGCAGTGAAAGGACAGGGCGCGGAGCTTTCTTT. Amino acid sequence: CASSERTGRGAFF.

This clonotype was detected ten times or more. The V gene is TRBV7-2, the J gene TRBJ1-2; a possible D gene is TRBD1 (6 bases). This CDR3 contains 13 residues. V lost 4 bases to trimming and J lost 2 bases, with 8 bases between them. In germline, CDR1 is SGHTA, CDR2 FQGNSA. CDR3 region: CASSSTGNYGYTF. The CDR3 DNA reads as TGTGCCAGCAGCTCGACAGGAAACTATGGCTACACCTTC. Using reference TRBV7-2 and TRBJ1-2 for the parts outside the CDR3, the full variable domain is GAGVSQSPSNKVTEKGKDVELRCDPISGHTALYWYRQSLGQGLEFLIYFQGNSAPDKSGLPSDRFSAERTGGSVSTLTIQRTQQEDSAVYLCASSSTGNYGYTFGSGTRLTVV.

Written as DNA, the CDR3 is TGTGCCAGCACCCGAACTGGGACAGCCGGTGAAAAACTGTTTTTT. Its translation: CASTRTGTAGEKLFF. V and J are TRBV2 and TRBJ1-4; 7 bases are shared with TRBD1. This CDR3 region has 15 residues. Germline loops: CDR1 SNHLY, CDR2 FYNNEI. Losses at the gene ends were 7 bases for V and 7 bases for J; bases not matched to a gene: 12.

The CDR3 DNA follows: TGTGCCAGCAGCCAAGGGACTAGCGGGGGCCCTAGTTCCCCCACAGATACGCAGTATTTT. This translates into CASSQGTSGGPSSPTDTQYF. The V gene is TRBV4-2, the J gene TRBJ2-3, with TRBD2 matching 13 bases. The length of the CDR3 is 20 residues. V gave up 1 base and J gave up 2 bases; unmatched junction bases: 12. Germline V CDR1 and CDR2: LGHNA, YNFKEQ.

This chain joins TRBV20-1 and TRBJ2-3; 8 bases agree with TRBD2. This CDR3 is 16 amino acids long. In germline, CDR1 is DFQATT, CDR2 SNEGSKA (reference sequence). J lost 6 bases, V lost 6 bases, and 17 bases had no gene match. CDR3 region: CSAPYGRGVATDTQYF. The CDR3 DNA reads as TGCAGTGCCCCCTACGGGCGGGGGGTTGCCACGGATACGCAGTATTTT.